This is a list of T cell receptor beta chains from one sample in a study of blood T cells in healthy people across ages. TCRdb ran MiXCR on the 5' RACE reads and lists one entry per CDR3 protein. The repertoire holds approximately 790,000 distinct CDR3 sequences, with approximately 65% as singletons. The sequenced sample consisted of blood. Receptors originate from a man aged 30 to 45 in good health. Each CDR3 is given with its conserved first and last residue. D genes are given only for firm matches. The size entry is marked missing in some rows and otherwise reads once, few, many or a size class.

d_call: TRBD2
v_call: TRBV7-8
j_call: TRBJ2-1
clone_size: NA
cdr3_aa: CASSRSRTSGISYNEQFF
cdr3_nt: TGTGCCAGCAGCCGAAGCCGGACTAGCGGGATATCCTACAATGAGCAGTTCTTC

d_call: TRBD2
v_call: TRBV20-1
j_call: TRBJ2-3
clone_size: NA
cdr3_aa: CSARGASGGYTQYF
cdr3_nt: TGCAGTGCTAGAGGGGCTAGCGGGGGATATACGCAGTATTTT

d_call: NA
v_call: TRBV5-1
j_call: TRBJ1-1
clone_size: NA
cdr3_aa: CASSREQGGTEAFF
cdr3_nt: TGCGCCAGCAGCAGGGAACAAGGGGGGACTGAAGCTTTCTTT

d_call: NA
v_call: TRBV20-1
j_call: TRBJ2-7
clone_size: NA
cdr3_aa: CSARARGSHEQYF
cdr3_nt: TGCAGTGCTAGAGCAAGGGGTTCCCACGAGCAGTACTTC

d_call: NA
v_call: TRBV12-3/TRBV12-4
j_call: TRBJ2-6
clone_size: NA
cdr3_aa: CASSRKRPTPGANVLTF
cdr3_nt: TGTGCCAGCAGCCGTAAAAGACCGACTCCTGGGGCCAACGTCCTGACTTTC

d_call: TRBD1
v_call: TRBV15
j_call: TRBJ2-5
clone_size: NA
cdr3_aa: CATSSPVDREETQYF
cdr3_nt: TGTGCCACCAGCAGCCCTGTGGACAGGGAAGAGACCCAGTACTTC

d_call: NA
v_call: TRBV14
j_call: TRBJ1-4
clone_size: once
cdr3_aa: CASSRDVANEKLFF
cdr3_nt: TGTGCCAGCAGCCGGGACGTAGCTAATGAAAAACTGTTTTTT

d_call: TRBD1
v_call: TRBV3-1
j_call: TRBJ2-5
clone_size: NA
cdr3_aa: CASSQEATGGKETQYF
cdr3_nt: TGTGCCAGCAGCCAAGAGGCGACAGGGGGCAAAGAGACCCAGTACTTC

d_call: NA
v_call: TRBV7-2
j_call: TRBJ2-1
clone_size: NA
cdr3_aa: CASSWGAGANEQFF
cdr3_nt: TGTGCCAGCAGCTGGGGAGCAGGGGCGAATGAGCAGTTCTTC

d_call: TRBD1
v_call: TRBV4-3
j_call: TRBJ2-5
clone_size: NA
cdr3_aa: CASSHRPGTGGGETQYF
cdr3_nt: TGCGCCAGCAGCCATCGTCCCGGGACAGGGGGCGGGGAGACCCAGTACTTC

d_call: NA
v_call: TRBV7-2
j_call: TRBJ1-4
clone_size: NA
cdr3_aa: CASSSAGVQTNEKLFF
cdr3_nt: TGTGCCAGCAGCTCCGCAGGGGTTCAAACTAATGAAAAACTGTTTTTT

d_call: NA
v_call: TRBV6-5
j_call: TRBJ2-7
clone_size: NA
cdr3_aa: CASRKGYEQYF
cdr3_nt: TGTGCCAGCAGGAAGGGCTACGAGCAGTACTTC

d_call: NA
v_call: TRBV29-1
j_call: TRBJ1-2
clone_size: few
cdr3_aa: CSAIILDRGYGYTF
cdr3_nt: TGCAGCGCCATTATCCTAGACCGAGGCTATGGCTACACCTTC

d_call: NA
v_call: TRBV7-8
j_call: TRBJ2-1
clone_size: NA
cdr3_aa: CASSLGGGRDEQFF
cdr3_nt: TGTGCCAGCAGCTTAGGGGGCGGACGGGATGAGCAGTTCTTC

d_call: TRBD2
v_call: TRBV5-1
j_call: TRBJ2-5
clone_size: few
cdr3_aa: CASSVRSSGGEETQYF
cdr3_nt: TGCGCCAGCAGCGTCCGGTCTAGCGGGGGGGAAGAGACCCAGTACTTC

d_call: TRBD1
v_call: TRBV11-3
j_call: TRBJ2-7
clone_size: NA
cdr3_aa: CASSLTGALGNEQYF
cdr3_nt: TGTGCCAGCAGCTTAACAGGGGCTCTAGGGAATGAGCAGTACTTC

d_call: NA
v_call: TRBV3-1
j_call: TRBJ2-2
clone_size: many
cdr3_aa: CASSPLGWANTGELFF
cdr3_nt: TGTGCCAGCAGCCCACTAGGGTGGGCTAACACCGGGGAGCTGTTTTTT

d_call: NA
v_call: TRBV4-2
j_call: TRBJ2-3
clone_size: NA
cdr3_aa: CASSPEVGSVGTQYF
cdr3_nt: TGTGCCAGCAGCCCCGAGGTGGGGTCGGTGGGTACGCAGTATTTT

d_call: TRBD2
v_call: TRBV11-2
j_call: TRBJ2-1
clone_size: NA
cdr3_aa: CASSPHGASGDNEQFF
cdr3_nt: TGTGCCAGCAGCCCCCACGGGGCTAGCGGGGACAATGAGCAGTTCTTC

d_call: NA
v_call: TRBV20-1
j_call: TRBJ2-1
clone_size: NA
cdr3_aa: CSATSGSSYNEQFF
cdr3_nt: TGCAGTGCCACCTCAGGGTCGAGCTACAATGAGCAGTTCTTC

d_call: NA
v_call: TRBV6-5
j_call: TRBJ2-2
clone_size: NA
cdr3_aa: CASSYEVAGELFF
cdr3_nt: TGTGCCAGCAGTTATGAGGTTGCCGGGGAGCTGTTTTTT

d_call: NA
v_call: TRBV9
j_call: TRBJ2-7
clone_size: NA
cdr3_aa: CASSVGAGLGYEQYF
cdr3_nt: TGTGCCAGCAGCGTAGGGGCCGGTCTTGGCTACGAGCAGTACTTC

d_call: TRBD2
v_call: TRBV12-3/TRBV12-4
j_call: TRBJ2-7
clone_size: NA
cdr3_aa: CASSLGGSFFYEQYF
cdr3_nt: TGTGCCAGCAGCCTGGGAGGGTCTTTCTTCTACGAGCAGTACTTC

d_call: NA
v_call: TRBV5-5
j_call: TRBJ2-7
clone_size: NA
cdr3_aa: CASSFSRDISRDEQYF
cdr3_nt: TGTGCCAGCAGCTTTTCAAGAGACATCTCCCGGGACGAGCAGTACTTC

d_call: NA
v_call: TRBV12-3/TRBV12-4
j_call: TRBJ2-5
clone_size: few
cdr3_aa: CASSLRLRETQYF
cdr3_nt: TGTGCCAGCAGTTTACGGCTTCGGGAGACCCAGTACTTC

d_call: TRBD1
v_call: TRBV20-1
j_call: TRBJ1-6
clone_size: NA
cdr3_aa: CSAGTANSPLHF
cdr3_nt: TGCAGTGCTGGGACAGCTAATTCACCCCTCCACTTT

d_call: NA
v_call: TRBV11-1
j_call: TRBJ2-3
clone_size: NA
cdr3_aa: CASSLHPSRTDTQYF
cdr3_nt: TGTGCCAGCAGCTTACATCCTAGTCGGACAGATACGCAGTATTTT

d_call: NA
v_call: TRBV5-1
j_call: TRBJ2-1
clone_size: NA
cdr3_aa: CASRRLNEQFF
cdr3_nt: TGCGCCAGCAGAAGGTTAAATGAGCAGTTCTTC

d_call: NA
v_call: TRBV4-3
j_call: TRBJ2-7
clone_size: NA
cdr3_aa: CASSQAAGAYQNEQYF
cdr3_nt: TGCGCCAGCAGCCAAGCGGCGGGGGCCTATCAAAACGAGCAGTACTTC

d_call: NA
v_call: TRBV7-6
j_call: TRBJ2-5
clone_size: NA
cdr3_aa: CASSLSGGEGWETQYF
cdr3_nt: TGTGCCAGCAGCTTATCCGGGGGCGAGGGTTGGGAGACCCAGTACTTC

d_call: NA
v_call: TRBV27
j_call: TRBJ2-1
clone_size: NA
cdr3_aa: CASSGSRGNEQFF
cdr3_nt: TGTGCCAGCAGTGGGTCGCGGGGCAATGAGCAGTTCTTC

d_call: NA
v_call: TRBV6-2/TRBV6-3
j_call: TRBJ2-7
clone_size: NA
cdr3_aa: CASTRTTAYEQYF
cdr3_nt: TGTGCCAGCACTCGGACAACCGCCTACGAGCAGTACTTC

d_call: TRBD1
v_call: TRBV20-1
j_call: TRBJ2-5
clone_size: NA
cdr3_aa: CSARDGTDARETQYF
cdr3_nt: TGCAGTGCTAGAGATGGGACAGATGCCAGGGAGACCCAGTACTTC

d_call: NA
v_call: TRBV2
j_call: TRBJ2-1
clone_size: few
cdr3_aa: CAANGGPNEQFF
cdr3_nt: TGTGCCGCCAACGGGGGGCCCAATGAGCAGTTCTTC

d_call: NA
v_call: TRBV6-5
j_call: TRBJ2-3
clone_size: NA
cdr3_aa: CASSSAAWAQYF
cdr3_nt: TGTGCCAGCAGTTCCGCAGCGTGGGCGCAGTATTTT

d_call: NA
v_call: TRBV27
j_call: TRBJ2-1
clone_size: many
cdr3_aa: CASTQGGEAYNEQFF
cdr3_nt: TGTGCCAGCACCCAAGGGGGGGAGGCCTACAATGAGCAGTTCTTC

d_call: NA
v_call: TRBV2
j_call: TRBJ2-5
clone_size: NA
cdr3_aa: CASSEGPFMGKETQYF
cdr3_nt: TGTGCCAGCAGTGAGGGGCCATTCATGGGGAAGGAGACCCAGTACTTC

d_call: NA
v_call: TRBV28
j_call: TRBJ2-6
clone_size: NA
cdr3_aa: CASSFFRDLGANVLTF
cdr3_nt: TGTGCCAGCAGTTTTTTCAGGGATCTTGGGGCCAACGTCCTGACTTTC

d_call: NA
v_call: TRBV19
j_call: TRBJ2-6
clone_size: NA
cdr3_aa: CASSSGDTGLGANVLTF
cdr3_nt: TGTGCCAGTAGTTCGGGAGACACGGGGCTCGGGGCCAACGTCCTGACTTTC

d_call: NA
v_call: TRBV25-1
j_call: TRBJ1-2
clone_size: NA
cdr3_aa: CASSDLGLGQSCGYTF
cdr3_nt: TGTGCCAGCAGTGATTTGGGACTCGGGCAAAGCTGTGGCTACACCTTC

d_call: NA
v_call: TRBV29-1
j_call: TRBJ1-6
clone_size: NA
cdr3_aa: CSVLQAYNSPLHF
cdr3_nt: TGCAGCGTTCTACAGGCGTATAATTCACCCCTCCACTTT

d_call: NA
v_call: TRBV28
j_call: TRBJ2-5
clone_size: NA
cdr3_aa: CATRLGQETQYF
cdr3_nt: TGTGCCACCCGGTTGGGCCAAGAGACCCAGTACTTC

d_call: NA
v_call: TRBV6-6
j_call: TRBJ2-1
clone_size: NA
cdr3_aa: CASSPSGTFSYNEQFF
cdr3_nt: TGTGCCAGCAGTCCCTCCGGGACCTTCTCCTACAATGAGCAGTTCTTC

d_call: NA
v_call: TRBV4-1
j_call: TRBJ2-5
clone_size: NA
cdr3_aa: CASSQGDRTAQETQYF
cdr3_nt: TGCGCCAGCAGCCAAGGGGACCGGACAGCCCAAGAGACCCAGTACTTC

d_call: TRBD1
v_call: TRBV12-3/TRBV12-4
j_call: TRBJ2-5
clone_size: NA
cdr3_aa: CASSFALDRGGQETQYF
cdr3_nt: TGTGCCAGCAGTTTTGCCCTGGACAGGGGAGGCCAAGAGACCCAGTACTTC

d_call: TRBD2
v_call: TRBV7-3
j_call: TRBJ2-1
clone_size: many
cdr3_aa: CASSPLSSPSGGSGEQFF
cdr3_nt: TGTGCCAGCAGCCCCCTGTCGTCTCCTAGCGGGGGGAGTGGTGAGCAGTTCTTC

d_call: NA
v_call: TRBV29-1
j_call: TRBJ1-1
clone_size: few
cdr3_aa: CSVAGGDGRSEAFF
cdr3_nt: TGCAGCGTTGCGGGGGGCGATGGAAGAAGTGAAGCTTTCTTT

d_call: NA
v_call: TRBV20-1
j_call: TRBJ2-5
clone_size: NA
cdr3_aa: CSDPLNQETQYF
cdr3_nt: TGCAGTGACCCCCTGAACCAAGAGACCCAGTACTTC

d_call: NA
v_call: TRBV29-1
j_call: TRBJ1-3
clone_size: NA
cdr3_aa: CSVEVQGTVNTIYF
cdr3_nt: TGCAGCGTTGAAGTTCAGGGAACAGTCAACACCATATATTTT

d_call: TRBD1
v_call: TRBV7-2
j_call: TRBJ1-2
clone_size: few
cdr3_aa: CASSGRQGAGGYTF
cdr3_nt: TGTGCCAGCAGCGGGCGACAGGGGGCGGGGGGCTACACCTTC

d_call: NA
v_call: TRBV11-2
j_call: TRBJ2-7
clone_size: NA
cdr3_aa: CASSLAPGTLYEQYF
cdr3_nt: TGTGCCAGCAGCTTAGCCCCCGGGACACTTTACGAGCAGTACTTC

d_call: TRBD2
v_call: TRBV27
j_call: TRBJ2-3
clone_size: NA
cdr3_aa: CASSMGLAGGNTQYF
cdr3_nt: TGTGCCAGCAGCATGGGACTAGCGGGGGGGAATACGCAGTATTTT

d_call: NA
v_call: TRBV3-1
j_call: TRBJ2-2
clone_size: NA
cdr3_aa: CASSQVRENTGELFF
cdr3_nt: TGTGCCAGCAGCCAAGTCAGGGAGAACACCGGGGAGCTGTTTTTT

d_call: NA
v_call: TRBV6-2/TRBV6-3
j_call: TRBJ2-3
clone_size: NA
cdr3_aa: CASSYEGMTQYF
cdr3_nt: TGTGCCAGCAGTTACGAAGGGATGACGCAGTATTTT

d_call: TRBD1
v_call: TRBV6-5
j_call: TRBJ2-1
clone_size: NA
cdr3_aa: CASSHGDSRYNEQFF
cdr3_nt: TGTGCCAGCAGCCACGGGGACAGCAGATACAATGAGCAGTTCTTC

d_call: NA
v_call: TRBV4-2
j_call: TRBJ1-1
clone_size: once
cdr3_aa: CASESQGRNTEAFF
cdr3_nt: TGTGCCAGCGAATCCCAGGGCAGGAACACTGAAGCTTTCTTT

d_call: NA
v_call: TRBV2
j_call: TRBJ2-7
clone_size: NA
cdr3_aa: CASVLDEQYF
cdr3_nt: TGTGCCAGCGTCTTGGACGAGCAGTACTTC

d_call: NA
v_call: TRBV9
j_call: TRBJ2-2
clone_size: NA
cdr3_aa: CASSVGVAGVFTGELFF
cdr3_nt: TGTGCCAGCAGCGTAGGTGTGGCTGGGGTGTTCACCGGGGAGCTGTTTTTT

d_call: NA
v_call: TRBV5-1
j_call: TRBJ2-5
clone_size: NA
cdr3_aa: CASSLSPNSAQEQYF
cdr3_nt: TGCGCCAGCAGCTTATCGCCGAACAGCGCGCAGGAGCAGTACTTC

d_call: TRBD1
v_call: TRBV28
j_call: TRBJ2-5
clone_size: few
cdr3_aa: CASSLSRRGQETQYF
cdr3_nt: TGTGCCAGCAGTTTATCTCGCAGGGGGCAAGAGACCCAGTACTTC